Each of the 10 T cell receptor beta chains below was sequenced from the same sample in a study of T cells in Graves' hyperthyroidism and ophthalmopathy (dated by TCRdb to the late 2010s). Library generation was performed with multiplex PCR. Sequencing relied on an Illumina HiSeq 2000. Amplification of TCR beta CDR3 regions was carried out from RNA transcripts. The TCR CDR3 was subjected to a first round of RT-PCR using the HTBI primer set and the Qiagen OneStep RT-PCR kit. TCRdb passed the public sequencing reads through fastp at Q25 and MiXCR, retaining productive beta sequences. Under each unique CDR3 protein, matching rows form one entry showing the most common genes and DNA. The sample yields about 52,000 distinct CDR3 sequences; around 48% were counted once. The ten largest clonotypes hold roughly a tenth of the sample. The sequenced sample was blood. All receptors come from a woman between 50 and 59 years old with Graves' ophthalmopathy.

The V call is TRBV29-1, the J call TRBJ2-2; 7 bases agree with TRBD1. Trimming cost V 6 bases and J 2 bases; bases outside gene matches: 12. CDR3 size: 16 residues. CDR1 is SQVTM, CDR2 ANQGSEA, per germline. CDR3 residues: CSVSKPGQRNTGELFF. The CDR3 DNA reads TGCAGCGTAAGCAAACCGGGACAGAGAAACACCGGGGAGCTGTTTTTT.

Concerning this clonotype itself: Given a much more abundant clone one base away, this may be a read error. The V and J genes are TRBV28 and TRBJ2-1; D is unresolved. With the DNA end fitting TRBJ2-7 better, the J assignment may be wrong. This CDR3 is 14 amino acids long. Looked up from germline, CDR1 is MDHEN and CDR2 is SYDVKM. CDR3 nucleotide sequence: TGTGCCAGCACTCTAGGAACTCAAGGGAATGAGCAGTACTTC. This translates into CASTLGTQGNEQYF.

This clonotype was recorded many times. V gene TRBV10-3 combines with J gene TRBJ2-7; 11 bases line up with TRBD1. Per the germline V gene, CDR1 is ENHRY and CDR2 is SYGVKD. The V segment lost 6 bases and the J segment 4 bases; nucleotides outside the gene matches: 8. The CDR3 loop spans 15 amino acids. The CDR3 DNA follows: TGTGCCATCAGAGCGGGACAGGGGGGGACTTACGAGCAGTACTTC. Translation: CAIRAGQGGTYEQYF.

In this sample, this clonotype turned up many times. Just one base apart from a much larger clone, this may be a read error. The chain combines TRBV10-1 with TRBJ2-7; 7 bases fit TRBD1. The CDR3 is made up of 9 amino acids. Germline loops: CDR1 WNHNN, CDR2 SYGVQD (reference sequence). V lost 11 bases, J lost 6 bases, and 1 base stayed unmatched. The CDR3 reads CAAGGEQYF. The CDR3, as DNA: TGCGCCGCAGGGGGCGAGCAGTACTTC.

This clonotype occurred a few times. CDR3 protein: CASSYVGTGEPEAFF. In DNA form, the CDR3 reads TGTGCCAGCAGTTACGTTGGGACAGGGGAACCTGAAGCTTTCTTT. This chain connects TRBV6-2 or TRBV6-3 to TRBJ1-1; 10 bases align to TRBD1. The trim removed 2 bases at V and 6 bases at J, leaving 6 bases unmatched. The CDR3 runs 15 residues. Germline V gives CDR1 MNHEY, CDR2 SVGEGT.

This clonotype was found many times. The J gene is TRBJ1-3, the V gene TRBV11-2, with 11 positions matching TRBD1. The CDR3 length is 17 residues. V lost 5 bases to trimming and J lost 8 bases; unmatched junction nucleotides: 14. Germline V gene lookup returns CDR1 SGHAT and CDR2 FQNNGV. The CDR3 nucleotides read TGTGCCAGCAGCCTGTCCGGGACAGGGGGAGAGGGCGACACCATATATTTT. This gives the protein CASSLSGTGGEGDTIYF.

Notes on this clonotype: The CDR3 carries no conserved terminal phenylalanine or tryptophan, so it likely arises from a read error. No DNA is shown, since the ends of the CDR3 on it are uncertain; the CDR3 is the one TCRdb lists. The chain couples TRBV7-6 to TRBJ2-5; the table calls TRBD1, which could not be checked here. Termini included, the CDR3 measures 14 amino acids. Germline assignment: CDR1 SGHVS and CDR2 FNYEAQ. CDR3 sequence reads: CASSQRTGGGRPST.

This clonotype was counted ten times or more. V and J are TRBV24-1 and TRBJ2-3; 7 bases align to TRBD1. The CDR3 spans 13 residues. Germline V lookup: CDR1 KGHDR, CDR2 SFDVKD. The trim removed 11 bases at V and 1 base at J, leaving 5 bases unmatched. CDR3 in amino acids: CAIQGSGTDTQYF. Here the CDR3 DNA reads TGTGCCATACAGGGGAGCGGCACAGATACGCAGTATTTT.

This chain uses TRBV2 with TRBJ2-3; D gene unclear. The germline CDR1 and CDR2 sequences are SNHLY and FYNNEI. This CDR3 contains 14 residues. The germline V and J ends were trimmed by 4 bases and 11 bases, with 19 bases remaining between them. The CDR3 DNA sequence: TGTGCCAGCAGTGGCGGACCGCGCCTCAATGAGCAGTATTTT. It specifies CASSGGPRLNEQYF.

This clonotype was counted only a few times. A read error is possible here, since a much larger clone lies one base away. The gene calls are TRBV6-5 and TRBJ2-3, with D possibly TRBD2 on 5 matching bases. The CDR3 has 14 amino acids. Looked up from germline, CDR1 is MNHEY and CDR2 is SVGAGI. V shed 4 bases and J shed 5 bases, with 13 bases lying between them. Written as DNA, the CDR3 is TGTGCCAGCAGTTGCTCCTTCGGGAAAGATACGCAGTATTTT. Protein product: CASSCSFGKDTQYF.